One T cell receptor beta chain is described in this entry. The CDR3 loop spans 15 amino acids. The V end lost 0 bases, the J end lost 6 bases, and 13 bases lay between the germline ends. Germline values: CDR1 LGHNA, CDR2 YSLEER. This sample was taken from a study of blood T cell repertoires in COVID-19. On the study more broadly: Whether acute or convalescent, the COVID-19 samples came from the United States, Italy and Spain.

Per the original methods: Amplifying reference gene primers gave estimates of nucleated cell counts. Here immunoSEQ multiplex PCR was the method, and the copy in TCRdb shows in-frame clones only, minus some. The V and J calls and clone size were taken over from that table, and D and trimming were inferred from the DNA. Of approximately 74,000 clones in the sample, roughly 88% were seen once. The rearrangement joins TRBV4-3 to TRBJ2-3; tentatively, D is TRBD2 (5 bases). Sequencing used peripheral blood. The TCR comes from a man aged 65-85 years with acute or convalescent COVID-19. The CDR3 loop is CASSQDWTGGDTQYF. In DNA, the CDR3 is TGCGCCAGCAGCCAAGATTGGACCGGAGGCGATACGCAGTATTTT.